A selection of T cell receptor beta chains follows, all from one sample in a study of blood T cell repertoires in COVID-19. This table comes from immunoSEQ multiplex PCR, and its TCRdb copy is limited to in-frame clones, with some not included. The sample contains some 400,000 clones, approximately 77% of which appear only once. Sequenced input: peripheral blood. These receptors originate from a human donor with acute or convalescent COVID-19. The donor label of this sample is uncertain. The CDR3 runs from the conserved cysteine through the conserved F or W. Fields, in order: J gene, D gene, clone size, V gene, CDR3 DNA, CDR3 protein. The D gene is left open where the match is weak. Clone size appears in some rows only: once, few, many, or a class for an expanded clone.

>TRBJ1-1|-|-|TRBV6-6
TGTGCCAGCAGACCACAGGCGGACACTGAAGCTTTCTTT
CASRPQADTEAFF
>TRBJ2-1|-|-|TRBV7-2
TGTGCCAGCAGCCCAAGCCCGGGGACTCCTGAGGGGAATGAGCAGTTCTTC
CASSPSPGTPEGNEQFF
>TRBJ1-4|TRBD1|-|TRBV18
TGTGCCAGCTCACCACCGGAGGGGCCAGGGGGTGAAAAACTGTTTTTT
CASSPPEGPGGEKLFF
>TRBJ1-6|TRBD1|-|TRBV18
TGTGCCAGCTCCCGGGACAGGGTACAGTCACCCCTCCACTTT
CASSRDRVQSPLHF
>TRBJ1-6|TRBD1|few|TRBV7-9
TGTGCCAGCAGACAGAACAGGGGAGATAATTCACCCCTCCACTTT
CASRQNRGDNSPLHF
>TRBJ1-1|TRBD1|-|TRBV6-5
TGTGCCAGCAGTATAAAGGGGGCTGGTGAAGCTTTCTTT
CASSIKGAGEAFF
>TRBJ1-6|-|-|TRBV16
TGTGCCAGCAGCCCCCCAACAGCAATACACAATAATTCACCCCTCCACTTT
CASSPPTAIHNNSPLHF
>TRBJ2-7|TRBD1|few|TRBV11-2
TGTGCCAGCAGCCGAACCGACAGGGTGTACGAGCAGTACTTC
CASSRTDRVYEQYF
>TRBJ2-2|TRBD2|-|TRBV5-5
TGTGCCAGCAGCTTTTGGGGAGGGGACACCGGGGAGCTGTTTTTT
CASSFWGGDTGELFF
>TRBJ1-1|-|-|TRBV5-1
TGCGCCAGCAGCTCGGGGAGTACCACTGAAGCTTTCTTT
CASSSGSTTEAFF
>TRBJ2-1|TRBD2|-|TRBV19
TGTGCCAGTAGTCCCGGGATAGCGGGACTTAACAATGAGCAGTTCTTC
CASSPGIAGLNNEQFF
>TRBJ1-4|TRBD1|-|TRBV4-1
TGCGCCAGCAGCCAAGATTCAGGACAGGGTTTTGAAAAACTGTTTTTT
CASSQDSGQGFEKLFF
>TRBJ1-1|-|once|TRBV6-5
TGTGCCAGCAGTTACAGGACTATGAACACTGAAGCTTTCTTT
CASSYRTMNTEAFF
>TRBJ2-7|TRBD1|-|TRBV28
TGTGCCAGCTGGGGGACAGGTTCCTACGAGCAGTACTTC
CASWGTGSYEQYF
>TRBJ2-4|TRBD2|-|TRBV19
TGTGCCAGTAGTATAATGTCGAGGTTGCGGGGGGGTCCCAACATTCAGTACTTC
CASSIMSRLRGGPNIQYF
>TRBJ1-5|TRBD1|-|TRBV2
TGTGCCAGCAGTGAGGGACAGGGTGATCAGCCCCAGCATTTT
CASSEGQGDQPQHF
>TRBJ2-2|-|-|TRBV9
TGTGCCAGCAGCGCCCCTGGGGCGGTCACCGGGGAGCTGTTTTTT
CASSAPGAVTGELFF
>TRBJ1-2|-|-|TRBV6-2/TRBV6-3
TGTGCCAGCAGTCTTACAGAGAGCTATGGCTACACCTTC
CASSLTESYGYTF
>TRBJ2-6|TRBD1|-|TRBV7-6
TGTGCCAGCAGCTCAGACAGGGCTGGGGCCAACGTCCTGACTTTC
CASSSDRAGANVLTF
>TRBJ1-1|-|-|TRBV7-2
TGTGCCAGCAGCTTCCGTATGAACACTGAAGCTTTCTTT
CASSFRMNTEAFF
>TRBJ1-1|TRBD1|-|TRBV2
TGTGCCACTGGACAGGGTCTAAGGGTGAACACTGAAGCTTTCTTT
CATGQGLRVNTEAFF
>TRBJ2-2|-|few|TRBV5-1
TGCGCCAGCAGCCCCATACAAGCGAACACCGGGGAGCTGTTTTTT
CASSPIQANTGELFF
>TRBJ1-5|-|-|TRBV3-1/TRBV3-2
TGTGCCAGCAGCCAAGCTACGCCAGGGTGGAGCAATCAGCCCCAGCATTTT
CASSQATPGWSNQPQHF
>TRBJ2-2|-|-|TRBV28
TGTGCCAGCAGTACCCTTAGGGGGGGTAACACCGGGGAGCTGTTTTTT
CASSTLRGGNTGELFF
>TRBJ1-6|-|-|TRBV6-5
TGTGCCAGCAGTTACTCGGGGGGTTTGAACTCACCCCTCCACTTT
CASSYSGGLNSPLHF
>TRBJ1-4|-|-|TRBV10-3
TGTGCCATCAGTGTCGCGCGGGCAACTAATGAAAAACTGTTTTTT
CAISVARATNEKLFF
>TRBJ1-2|-|-|TRBV19
TGTGCCAGTAGCACAGGTCAGGGGTATGGCTACACCTTC
CASSTGQGYGYTF
>TRBJ2-5|TRBD1|-|TRBV29-1
TGCAGCGTTGAGACCGGACAGGGGAGAGAGACCCAGTACTTC
CSVETGQGRETQYF
>TRBJ1-5|-|-|TRBV7-8
TGTGCCAGCAGCGCCCAAACAGTAGGCGGGGTAGGCAGCAATCAGCCCCAGCATTTT
CASSAQTVGGVGSNQPQHF
>TRBJ2-2|TRBD1|once|TRBV5-1
TGCGCCAGCACCGGACAGGGTAACACCGGGGAGCTGTTTTTT
CASTGQGNTGELFF
>TRBJ2-1|-|-|TRBV5-1
TGCGCCAGCAGCTTAGGGGGAGGGCCTCAGAATGAGCAGTTCTTC
CASSLGGGPQNEQFF
>TRBJ1-5|-|few|TRBV2
TGTGCCAGCAGTCCCACTAACCAAAATCAGCCCCAGCATTTT
CASSPTNQNQPQHF
>TRBJ2-7|-|-|TRBV2
TGTGCCAGCAGTGCTCAGGGTCCCCCCGTATACGAGCAGTACTTC
CASSAQGPPVYEQYF
>TRBJ2-2|TRBD2|-|TRBV6-5
TGCGCGAGCGGGAGGGCCTATAGCACCGGGGAGCTGTTTTTT
CASGRAYSTGELFF
>TRBJ2-3|-|-|TRBV9
TGTGCCAGCAGCAAACAGGGACACGGGGCTTCAGATACGCAGTATTTT
CASSKQGHGASDTQYF
>TRBJ2-7|TRBD2|-|TRBV30
TGTGCCTGGAGCCCGGGACTATCGGTCCACGAGCAGTACTTC
CAWSPGLSVHEQYF
>TRBJ2-3|-|-|TRBV3-1/TRBV3-2
TGTGCCAGCAGCTGGAGCAGCACAGATACGCAGTATTTT
CASSWSSTDTQYF
>TRBJ1-2|TRBD1|-|TRBV4-1
TGCGCCAGCAGCCAGAAGCTTGACAGGGAGGATCGCTATGGCTACACCTTC
CASSQKLDREDRYGYTF
>TRBJ2-2|-|-|TRBV3-1/TRBV3-2
TGTGCCAGCAGCCGGGGGGAGTCCAGCACCGGGGAGCTGTTTTTT
CASSRGESSTGELFF
>TRBJ2-2|TRBD2|-|TRBV7-2
TGTGCCAGCAGCCTACAGGGACTAGCGGGTGCGAACACCGGGGAGCTGTTTTTT
CASSLQGLAGANTGELFF
>TRBJ2-3|-|-|TRBV5-1
TGCGCCAGCAGCTTGACTGGCACAGATACGCAGTATTTT
CASSLTGTDTQYF
>TRBJ1-4|-|-|TRBV7-9
TGTGCCAGCAGCCCCACACAGGCGTTTAGAGGAAAACTGTTTTTT
CASSPTQAFRGKLFF
>TRBJ2-5|-|-|TRBV11-2
TGTGCCAGCAGCTTAGCGGGGGGTCCCGGGGGCGGGACCCAGTACTTC
CASSLAGGPGGGTQYF